This T cell receptor beta chain was sequenced for a study of tumor and adjacent non-tumor tissue in lung cancer (dated by TCRdb to the late 2010s). Describing the broader study: The cohort included about a dozen adenocarcinoma, a couple of squamous cell carcinoma and 1 small cell lung cancer patients. Approximately 31 paired specimens, one tumor and one normal lung sample per patient, were profiled by TCRbeta CDR3 sequencing. The roughly 15 patients were aged about 31 to 85 years, included about ten men and 5 women, and had TNM stage I to III disease. Using bulk TCRbeta repertoires from around 15 lung cancer patients, the study set lung tumor tissue side by side with matched distant non-tumor lung tissue. In total, sequencing yielded approximately 130,000,000 productive TCRbeta reads, which works out to an average of about 4 million reads per sample.

Results the study describes overall, beyond this receptor: With only around 15 patients in the cohort, the authors noted that larger samples and more detailed clinical data are needed. Because peripheral blood was not sequenced, blood TCRbeta repertoires in the lung cancer patients of the study were not examined. Neither the sequencing platform nor unique molecular identifiers are mentioned in the methods. A significantly larger cumulative share of the repertoire was made up by the top 100 clones in normal lung than in tumor tissue. TCR diversity (inverse Simpson) was significantly higher in tumor than in normal lung tissue (roughly 430 vs 170, P = 0.0075, Mann-Whitney U test). TCR diversity was significantly higher in younger patients, and greater tumor TCR diversity was associated with shorter overall survival and shorter disease-free survival.

Library method: multiplex PCR. Sequencing used an Illumina HiSeq 2500. TCRbeta libraries were constructed through three rounds of nested PCR with primers (Table S4) according to protocols adapted from ARM-PCR. Before sequencing, PCR products in the 200-500 bp range were cut out of the gel and cleaned up using the QIAquick gel extraction kit. The paper's processing steps were these. Trimmomatic was used to clean the reads, FLASH was used to merge the reads into complete CDR3 sequences, and MiTCR was used to assign the reads to V(D)J germline segments. Clonal diversity was computed as the inverse Simpson's index with VDJtools. A read counted as productive if the sequence was in-frame and lacked a premature stop codon. TCRdb took the public reads, trimmed them with fastp at Q25, ran MiXCR for clone calling and kept in-frame beta chains. Every entry covers one CDR3 protein and lists the most common genes and DNA from its rows. Here the V and J calls rest on TCRdb's processing, not on the authors' analysis. The sample table holds some 84,000 distinct CDR3 sequences, of which about 66% were seen once. Jointly, the top ten make up over 12% of the sample.

Comments on this clonotype: Its binding antigen is unknown. No base qualities exist here, and no much larger clone lies one base off it.

RNA was extracted from bulk unsorted tissue and checked for quality with a NanoDrop ND-1000 and an Agilent 2100. All donors had newly diagnosed lung cancer, had not received prior chemotherapy, and were admitted for thoracic surgery in China between August and November 2014. Patients who had received previous radiotherapy or chemotherapy, or who had another concurrent cancer, were excluded from the study. Surgical tissue pieces of about 1-2 cm3 were preserved in RNAlater solution and were kept at -80 degrees C until use. This clonotype was sampled from a man between 65 and 85 years old with non-small cell lung cancer. Sample: lung tumor tissue.

The DNA sequence is as follows: TGTGCCAGCTCACCGAATCGAAACACTGAAGCTTTCTTT. It encodes CASSPNRNTEAFF. The sequence is built from TRBV18 and TRBJ1-1; too little of a D gene remains to name it. The CDR1 and CDR2 encoded by the germline V gene are KGHSH and LQKENI. V is reduced by 3 bases and J by 2 bases, leaving a spacing of 7 bases between them. Its CDR3 holds 13 amino acids, cysteine through phenylalanine. Only the CDR3 part of the read is kept: 39 bases, read in frame from the first base.